This T cell receptor (beta chain) emerged from a study of regulatory T cells in long-lasting Graves disease (dated by TCRdb to the early 2020s). Background on the whole study: Newly diagnosed Graves' disease patients had taken antithyroid drugs for less than 3 months. Peripheral blood TCR sequencing and RNA sequencing compared persistent Graves' disease patients with newly diagnosed Graves' disease patients. The study was registered as a clinical trial and conducted in China. A total of roughly 33 samples were covered by TCR sequencing, comprising 13 persistent and about 20 newly diagnosed Graves' disease patients.

Results the study describes overall, beyond this receptor: The authors noted that the small sample size was a limitation that may lower accuracy. The study examined only peripheral blood because the primary lesion, thyroid tissue, could not be accessed. Sequencing and analysis were limited to the TCR beta chain. Compared with newly diagnosed patients, persistent Graves' disease patients had lower TCR Shannon entropy and fewer highly expanded clones, which suggests clonal expansion. More public clonotypes were shared among persistent patients (roughly 2,700) than among newly diagnosed patients (over 900).

Receptor libraries were prepared by multiplex PCR. Sequencing was carried out with an Illumina HiSeq 4000. CDR3 regions were amplified by Arm-PCR with iRepertoire HTBI primers to construct TCR beta libraries. PCR products were gel purified before sequencing. Per the authors' processing: Gene usage analysis of CDR3 amino acid clonotypes used the 62 TRBV and about 13 TRBJ segments found across samples. COPE and FqMerger were used to merge filtered high-quality paired reads into contigs. Contigs were aligned with BLAST to IMGT TRBV, TRBD and TRBJ reference genes, and CDR3 was defined per IMGT. Highly expanded clones were defined as clonotypes with a frequency above 0.1%. Shannon entropy served as the measure of repertoire diversity, while the Gini coefficient captured V-J evenness. Clonotypes shared by more than one individual were considered public. In-frame beta chains were kept once TCRdb had trimmed the public reads at Q25 with fastp and called clones with MiXCR. One record per CDR3 amino acid sequence lists the most common genes and DNA. The authors' filters were not applied to this entry. Within this sample are 450,000 to 500,000 distinct CDR3 sequences, with 16% of them counted one time only. The top ten hold 12% of the sample.

This specimen's time point label, per the study, means: newly diagnosed GD, antithyroid drugs for less than 3 months. For both TCR sequencing and RNA sequencing, RNA was extracted from PBMCs using TRIzol. Graves' disease was diagnosed according to American Thyroid Association guidelines. The patients came from an endocrinology department in Xi'an, China. Each patient gave 8.5 to 9.5 milliliters of peripheral blood, collected in an EDTA anticoagulant tube. Ficoll Paque Plus density gradient separation was used to isolate PBMCs, and no further T cell sorting was performed. An Agilent 2100 Bioanalyzer and agarose gel were used to check RNA quality, while a NanoDrop 2000 measured RNA concentration. This clonotype has at least ten counts. The target of this receptor is not known. No much larger clone exists at a distance of one base, and base qualities are not known. These data are also associated with another study on T cells in Graves' hyperthyroidism and ophthalmopathy. The second study's paper adds: A patient counted as having stable Graves' hyperthyroidism if no progression to ophthalmopathy occurred over 18 months of follow-up. The hyperthyroidism patients were between 18 and 65 years old and newly diagnosed, with a disease duration of less than 2 months. Patients with uncontrolled infections, other autoimmune diseases, pregnancy or lactation were excluded. Diagnoses relied on clinical symptoms, serum thyroxine and TRAb, thyroid ultrasound and orbital computed tomography. The first round of RT-PCR for the TCR CDR3 was performed with the HTBI primer set and the Qiagen OneStep RT-PCR kit. Most expanded thyroid clonotypes (frequency above 0.001) were also detected in blood, a finding suggesting that blood repertoires may reflect thyroid immune responses. Ophthalmopathy was separated from stable hyperthyroidism by a 13 V-J signature model, with about 88% sensitivity and just over 81% specificity obtained in cross-validation and 80%/75% obtained in testing. In validation, progression to ophthalmopathy was predicted by the model with 55% to 71% sensitivity and around 75% specificity, a median of about 6.4 months before onset. TCR V-J signatures able to tell the groups apart were searched for in a discovery cohort of 90 to 100 patients, of whom roughly 42 had Graves' ophthalmopathy and around 58 had stable Graves' hyperthyroidism. An independent validation cohort of 18 to 20 hyperthyroidism patients and 17 patients who later progressed to ophthalmopathy tested prospective prediction of ophthalmopathy. The 100 or so discovery patients were randomly split 7:3 into training and test sets. Thyroid tissue and blood T-cell repertoires from about 6 Graves' hyperthyroidism patients were also compared in the study. Once sampling was done, hyperthyroidism patients were given methimazole at a starting dose of 30 mg daily, whereas ophthalmopathy patients were given high-dose intravenous methylprednisolone. Libraries were constructed in a second round of multiplex PCR, after which size selection and purification were performed. Libraries were sequenced paired-end with 100 bp reads on an Illumina HiSeq2000. SOAPnuke was used to process the raw data, with reads discarded if the reads contained adapters or uncalled bases, had a mean Phred below 15, or lacked an exact constant-primer or identifier match. High-quality paired reads were merged using COPE v1.2.5, and each unique nucleotide sequence was defined as a clonotype. MiTCR v1.1 was used to align clonotypes to the IMGT TRBV, TRBD and TRBJ reference segments. Only V-J combinations with frequency above 0.0001, covering 99% to 99.2% of repertoires, were analysed. The TCS score was defined as F50 (clonal expansion) divided by E x V (chaos), with BLOSUM62-based TCRdist calculated between CDR3 peptides within each V-J. Welch's t-statistics and random forest reduced just over 500 V-J features to 13, which were used in a naive Bayes classifier (R e1071). No statistical method was used to set the sample size in advance, and investigators knew the group allocation. TCR Vbeta CDR3 sequencing of 120 to 150 peripheral blood samples (approximately 44 ophthalmopathy, 75 or so hyperthyroidism and approximately 17 progressor patients) is reported in the paper.

Sample: peripheral blood mononuclear cells (PBMCs), taken at new diagnosis, from a patient treated with antithyroid drugs. This clonotype was sampled from a man aged 40-55 years with Graves disease. Donor details come from another sample of the same person, matched by shared clones.

CDR3 reads: CASSLDQGTEAFF. The nucleotide sequence reads TGTGCCAGCAGCTTAGACCAGGGCACTGAAGCTTTCTTT. The V and J genes are TRBV11-2 and TRBJ1-1; TRBD1 is perhaps the D gene, given 5 matching bases. Inclusive of the bounding cysteine and phenylalanine, the CDR3 is 13 residues long. Just the 39-base CDR3 DNA is kept, in frame starting at base 1. Relative to germline, V is 0 bases shorter and J is 4 bases shorter, with 6 bases between their ends. The germline V gene specifies SGHAT as CDR1 and FQNNGV as CDR2.